This T cell receptor beta chain was identified in a study of control samples from healthy donors and cancer patients. TCRdb keeps only in-frame clones here, not all; method: immunoSEQ multiplex PCR. The sample lists about 220,000 clones; roughly 94% were seen once. CDR1 is SNHLY and CDR2 is FYNNEI in the germline V gene. V was pared by 3 bases and J by 0 bases, with 8 bases between. The CDR3 extends over 14 amino acids. V usage is TRBV2 and J usage is TRBJ1-1, with D unresolved. Sample: blood. The receptor was isolated from a man in his fifties in good health. The CDR3 region is CASSEALMNTEAFF. DNA for the CDR3: TGTGCCAGCAGTGAGGCACTTATGAACACTGAAGCTTTCTTT.